This T cell receptor (beta chain) was retrieved from a study of human T cells and chemical hapten exposure. Time point here: patch test 2, 6 weeks after DPC sensitization. Described treatment: therapeutic diphenylcyclopropenone sensitization with weekly scalp DPC. The CDR3 extends over 15 amino acids. The trim removed 6 bases at V and 3 bases at J, leaving 8 bases unmatched. Germline CDR1 reads SGHRS; CDR2 reads YFSETQ. Authors' analysis steps: Samples had a median of around 88,000 TCRs, ranging roughly 23,224 to 690,600. TCRdb redid the calling of the RACE reads with MiXCR, one entry per CDR3 protein. It is TCRdb's table, rather than the study itself, that gives the V and J calls and clone size. The sample includes roughly 30,000 distinct CDR3 sequences, roughly a tenth of them seen just once.

This sequence was found in a man aged 25 to 40 with alopecia areata. Some clones in this sample may be carry-over from other donors' samples. This chain connects TRBV5-1 to TRBJ1-5, with 8 bases identical to TRBD1. Sequenced here: whole blood, sampled in connection with sensitization to the hapten diphenylcyclopropenone (DPC). CDR3 amino acids: CASTPTGEPNQPQHF. The CDR3 region has the DNA TGCGCCAGCACCCCGACAGGGGAGCCCAATCAGCCCCAGCATTTT.